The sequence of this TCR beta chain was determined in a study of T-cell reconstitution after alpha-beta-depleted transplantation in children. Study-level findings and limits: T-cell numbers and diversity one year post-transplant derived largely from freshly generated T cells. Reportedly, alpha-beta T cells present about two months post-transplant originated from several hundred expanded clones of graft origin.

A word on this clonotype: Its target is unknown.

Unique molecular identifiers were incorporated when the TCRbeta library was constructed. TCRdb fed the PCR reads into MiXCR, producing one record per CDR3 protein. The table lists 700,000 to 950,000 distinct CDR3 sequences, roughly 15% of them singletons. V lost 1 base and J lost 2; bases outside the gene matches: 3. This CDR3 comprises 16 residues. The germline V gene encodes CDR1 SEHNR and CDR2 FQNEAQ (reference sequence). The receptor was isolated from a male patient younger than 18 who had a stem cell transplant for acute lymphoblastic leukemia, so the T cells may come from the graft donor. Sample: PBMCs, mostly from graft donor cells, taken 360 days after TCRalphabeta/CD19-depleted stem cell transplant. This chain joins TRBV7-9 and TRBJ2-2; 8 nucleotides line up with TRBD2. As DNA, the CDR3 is TGTGCCAGCAGCTTAGTCGCGGGAGGCAACACCGGGGAGCTGTTTTTT. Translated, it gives CASSLVAGGNTGELFF.